Listed below are T cell receptor beta chains from one sample, sequenced in a study of T cells after somatic rescue of genetic block. TCRdb's table, derived via immunoSEQ multiplex PCR, lists solely in-frame clones and lacks some. This sample has about 67,000 clones, with about 90% found just once. The sequenced material came from peripheral blood mononuclear cells (PBMCs). The receptor source for this set is a man between 40 and 49 years old. Both conserved end residues are part of each CDR3. The D gene is left open where the match is weak. Only part of the rows carry a size: once, few, many, or a class if the clone is expanded.

once TRBJ2-2 TRBV5-6 . TGTGCCAGCAGCTTAGGCACCACCGGGGAGCTGTTTTTT CASSLGTTGELFF
. TRBJ2-2 TRBV10-3 TRBD1 TGTGCCACCTCCGGGACAGGGGATCCCGGGGAGCTGTTTTTT CATSGTGDPGELFF
once TRBJ2-4 TRBV7-2 TRBD1 TGTGCCAGCAGCCCCAGGGGACAGGGGTACATTCAGTACTTC CASSPRGQGYIQYF
. TRBJ2-1 TRBV10-3 TRBD2 TGTGCCATCCGGACTAGCGGACCAGGGGAGCAGTTCTTC CAIRTSGPGEQFF
. TRBJ1-2 TRBV2 . TGTGCCAGCAGGGACGTGCTAGAGACTGGCTACACCTTC CASRDVLETGYTF
. TRBJ2-3 TRBV9 . TGTGCCAGCAGCGTAGGGTTCGATAGCACAGATACGCAGTATTTT CASSVGFDSTDTQYF
. TRBJ2-3 TRBV20-1 . TGCAGTGCAGCAAACACAGATACGCAGTATTTT CSAANTDTQYF
. TRBJ1-5 TRBV5-5 . TGTGCCAGCAGCTTGGCCGGTTTCGATCAGCCCCAGCATTTT CASSLAGFDQPQHF
once TRBJ2-1 TRBV28 TRBD2 TGTGCCAGCAGTATGCTAGCGGAGGCATGGGAGCAGTTCTTC CASSMLAEAWEQFF
. TRBJ2-4 TRBV14 . TGTGCCAGCAGCCAAGAGAATGCGGTTAACATTCAGTACTTC CASSQENAVNIQYF
. TRBJ1-4 TRBV2 TRBD1 TGTGCCAGCAGTGGACAGGGGGTGAAGGCTAATGAAAAACTGTTTTTT CASSGQGVKANEKLFF